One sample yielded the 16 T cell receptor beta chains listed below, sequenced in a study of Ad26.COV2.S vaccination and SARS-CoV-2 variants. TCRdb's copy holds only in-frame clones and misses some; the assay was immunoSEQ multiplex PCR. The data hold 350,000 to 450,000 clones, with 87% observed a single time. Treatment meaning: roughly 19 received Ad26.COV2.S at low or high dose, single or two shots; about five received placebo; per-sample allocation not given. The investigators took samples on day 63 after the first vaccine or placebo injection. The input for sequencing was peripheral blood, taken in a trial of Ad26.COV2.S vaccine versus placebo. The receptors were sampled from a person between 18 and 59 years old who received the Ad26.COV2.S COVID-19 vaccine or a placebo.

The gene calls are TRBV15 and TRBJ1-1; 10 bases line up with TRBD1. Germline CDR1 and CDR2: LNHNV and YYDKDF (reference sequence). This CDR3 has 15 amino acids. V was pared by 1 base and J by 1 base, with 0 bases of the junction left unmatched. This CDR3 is CATSRGDRGNTEAFF. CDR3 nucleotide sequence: TGTGCCACCAGCAGAGGGGACAGGGGGAACACTGAAGCTTTCTTT.

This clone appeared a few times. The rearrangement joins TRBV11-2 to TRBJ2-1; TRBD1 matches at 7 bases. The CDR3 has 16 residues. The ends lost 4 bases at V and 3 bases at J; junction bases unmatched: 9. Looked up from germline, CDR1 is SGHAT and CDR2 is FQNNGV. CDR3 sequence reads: CASSSRADRSYNEQFF. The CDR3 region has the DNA TGTGCCAGCAGCTCCAGAGCGGACAGGAGCTACAATGAGCAGTTCTTC.

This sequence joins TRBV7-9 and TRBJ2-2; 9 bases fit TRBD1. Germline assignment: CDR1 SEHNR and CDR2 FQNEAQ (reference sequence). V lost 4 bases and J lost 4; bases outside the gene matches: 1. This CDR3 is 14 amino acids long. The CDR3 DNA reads TGTGCCAGCAGCTCGACAGGGGGCACCGGGGAGCTGTTTTTT. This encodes CASSSTGGTGELFF.

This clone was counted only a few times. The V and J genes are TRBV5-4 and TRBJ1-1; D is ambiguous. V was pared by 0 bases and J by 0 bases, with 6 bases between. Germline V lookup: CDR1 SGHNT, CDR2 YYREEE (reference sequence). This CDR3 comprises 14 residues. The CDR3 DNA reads TGTGCCAGCAGCTTGGACACTTTGAACACTGAAGCTTTCTTT. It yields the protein CASSLDTLNTEAFF.

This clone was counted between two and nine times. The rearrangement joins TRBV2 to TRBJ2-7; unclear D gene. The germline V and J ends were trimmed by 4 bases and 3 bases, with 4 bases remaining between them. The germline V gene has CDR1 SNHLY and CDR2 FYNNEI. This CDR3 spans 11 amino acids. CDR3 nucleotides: TGTGCCAGCAGTGGGCTCTACGAGCAGTACTTC. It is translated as CASSGLYEQYF.

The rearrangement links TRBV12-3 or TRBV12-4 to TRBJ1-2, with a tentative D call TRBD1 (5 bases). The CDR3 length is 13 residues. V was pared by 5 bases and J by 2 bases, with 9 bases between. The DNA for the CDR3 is TGTGCCAGCAGTCGGACACTCAACTATGGCTACACCTTC. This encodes CASSRTLNYGYTF.

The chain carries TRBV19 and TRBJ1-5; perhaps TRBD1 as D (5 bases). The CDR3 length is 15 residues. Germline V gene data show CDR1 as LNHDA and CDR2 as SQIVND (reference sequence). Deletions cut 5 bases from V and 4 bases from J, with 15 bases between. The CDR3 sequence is CASSDSRVRNQPQHF. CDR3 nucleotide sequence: TGTGCCAGTAGTGACAGCAGGGTTCGAAATCAGCCCCAGCATTTT.

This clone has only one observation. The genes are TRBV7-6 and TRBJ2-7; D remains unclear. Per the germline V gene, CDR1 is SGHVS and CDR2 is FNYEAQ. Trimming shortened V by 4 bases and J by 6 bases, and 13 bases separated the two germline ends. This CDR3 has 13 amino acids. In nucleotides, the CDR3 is TGTGCCAGCAGCTCCGTGCCGACCCCCGAGCAGTACTTC. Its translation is CASSSVPTPEQYF.

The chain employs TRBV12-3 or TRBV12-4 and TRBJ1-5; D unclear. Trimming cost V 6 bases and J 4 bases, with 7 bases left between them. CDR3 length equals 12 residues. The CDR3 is CASRMGNQPQHF. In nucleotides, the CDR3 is TGTGCCAGCAGGATGGGAAATCAGCCCCAGCATTTT.

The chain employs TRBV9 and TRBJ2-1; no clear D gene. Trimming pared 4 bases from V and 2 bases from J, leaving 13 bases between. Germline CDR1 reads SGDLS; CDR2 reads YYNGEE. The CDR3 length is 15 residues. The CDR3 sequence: CASSSTPTPYNEQFF. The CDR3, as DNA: TGTGCCAGCAGCTCGACCCCGACTCCCTACAATGAGCAGTTCTTC.

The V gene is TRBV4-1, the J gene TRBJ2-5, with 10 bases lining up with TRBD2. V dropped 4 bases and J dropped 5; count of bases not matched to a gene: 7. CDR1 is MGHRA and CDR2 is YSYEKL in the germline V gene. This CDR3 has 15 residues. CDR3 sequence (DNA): TGCGCCAGCAGCCCCCTAGCGGGGGAGGCGGAGACCCAGTACTTC. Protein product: CASSPLAGEAETQYF.

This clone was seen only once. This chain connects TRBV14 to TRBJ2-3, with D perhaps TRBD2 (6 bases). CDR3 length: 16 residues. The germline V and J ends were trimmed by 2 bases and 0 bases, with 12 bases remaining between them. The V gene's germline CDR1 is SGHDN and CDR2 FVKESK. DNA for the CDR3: TGTGCCAGCAGCCAAATCGTTGGACTAAGCACAGATACGCAGTATTTT. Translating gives CASSQIVGLSTDTQYF.

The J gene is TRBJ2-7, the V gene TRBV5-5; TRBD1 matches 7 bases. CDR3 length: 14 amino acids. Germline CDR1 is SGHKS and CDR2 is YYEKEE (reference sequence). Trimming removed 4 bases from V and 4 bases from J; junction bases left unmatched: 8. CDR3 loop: CASSPWDSSYEQYF. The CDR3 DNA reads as TGTGCCAGCAGCCCTTGGGACAGCTCATACGAGCAGTACTTC. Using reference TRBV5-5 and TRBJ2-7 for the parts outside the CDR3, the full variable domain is DAGVTQSPTHLIKTRGQQVTLRCSPISGHKSVSWYQQVLGQGPQFIFQYYEKEERGRGNFPDRFSARQFPNYSSELNVNALLLGDSALYLCASSPWDSSYEQYFGPGTRLTVT.

The CDR3 loop is CASSRPAGTGVDEQFF. The CDR3, as DNA: TGTGCCAGCAGCAGACCTGCCGGGACAGGGGTCGATGAGCAGTTCTTC. This sequence joins TRBV7-8 and TRBJ2-1; 10 bases are shared with TRBD1. CDR1 and CDR2 from the germline V gene are SGHVS and FQNEAQ. The CDR3 loop spans 16 amino acids. The junction had 12 bases not matched to a gene; V was cut back by 5 bases and J by 8 bases.

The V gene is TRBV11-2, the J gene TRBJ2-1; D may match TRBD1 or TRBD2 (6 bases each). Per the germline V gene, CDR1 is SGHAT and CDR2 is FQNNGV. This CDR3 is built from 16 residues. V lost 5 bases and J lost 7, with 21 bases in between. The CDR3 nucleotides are TGTGCCAGCAGCCGCTCCGGGGGCAGGGTTACGAATGAGCAGTTCTTC. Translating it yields CASSRSGGRVTNEQFF.

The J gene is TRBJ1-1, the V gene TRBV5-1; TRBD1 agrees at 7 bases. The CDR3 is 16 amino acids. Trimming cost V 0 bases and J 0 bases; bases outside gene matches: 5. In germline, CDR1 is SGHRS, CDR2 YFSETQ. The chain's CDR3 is CASSLGGTAMNTEAFF. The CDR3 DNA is TGCGCCAGCAGCTTGGGAGGGACAGCCATGAACACTGAAGCTTTCTTT.